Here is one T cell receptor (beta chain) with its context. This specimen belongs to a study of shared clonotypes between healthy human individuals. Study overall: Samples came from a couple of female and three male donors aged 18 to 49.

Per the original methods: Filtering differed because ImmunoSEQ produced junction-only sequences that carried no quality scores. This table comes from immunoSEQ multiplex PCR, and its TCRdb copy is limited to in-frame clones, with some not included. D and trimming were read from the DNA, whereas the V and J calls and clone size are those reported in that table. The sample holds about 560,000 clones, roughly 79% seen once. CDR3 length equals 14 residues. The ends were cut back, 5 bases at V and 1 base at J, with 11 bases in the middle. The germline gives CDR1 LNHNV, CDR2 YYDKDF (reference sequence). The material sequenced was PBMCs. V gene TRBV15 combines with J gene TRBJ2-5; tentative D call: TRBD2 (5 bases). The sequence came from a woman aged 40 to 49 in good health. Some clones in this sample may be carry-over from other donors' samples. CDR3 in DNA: TGTGCCACCAGCCCCCGGACTGGCCAAGAGACCCAGTACTTC. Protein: CATSPRTGQETQYF.